The 14 T cell receptor beta chains below were found in one sample sequenced in a study of identifying expanded T cells in peripheral blood. The data were produced by immunoSEQ multiplex PCR, yet TCRdb's version contains in-frame clones alone and is incomplete. The top ten clones hold roughly 5.9% of a sample with more than 70,000 clones, around 88% of them seen once. Material: blood. These receptors were collected from a person aged 18-69 years in good health.

V gene TRBV19 combines with J gene TRBJ2-2; no reliable D call. Germline V gene data show CDR1 as LNHDA and CDR2 as SQIVND (reference sequence). CDR3 length equals 12 residues. The V end was cut by 6 bases, the J end by 3 bases, with 5 bases between. In nucleotides, the CDR3 is TGTGCCAGTAGGCACTACACCGGGGAGCTGTTTTTT. Encoded protein: CASRHYTGELFF. Full variable domain (remainder filled in from reference TRBV19 and TRBJ2-2): DGGITQSPKYLFRKEGQNVTLSCEQNLNHDAMYWYRQDPGQGLRLIYYSQIVNDFQKGDIAEGYSVSREKKESFPLTVTSAQKNPTAFYLCASRHYTGELFFGEGSRLTVL.

The chain recombines TRBV18 with TRBJ2-4, with D uncertain. Germline V gives CDR1 KGHSH, CDR2 LQKENI. This CDR3 comprises 16 residues. V lost 1 base and J 0 bases, leaving 10 bases between the germline ends. The CDR3 protein is CASSPLIGLAKNIQYF. In DNA form, the CDR3 reads TGTGCCAGCTCACCACTGATCGGGTTAGCCAAAAACATTCAGTACTTC.

This clone appeared a single time. The chain employs TRBV9 and TRBJ1-2, with D unresolved. Trimming left V 1 base short and J 0 bases short, with 1 base between. The CDR3 runs to 12 residues. Germline V lookup: CDR1 SGDLS, CDR2 YYNGEE. Here the CDR3 reads CASSVSNYGYTF. CDR3 nucleotide sequence: TGTGCCAGCAGCGTATCTAACTATGGCTACACCTTC. The full variable domain, rest sourced from reference TRBV9 and TRBJ1-2, is DSGVTQTPKHLITATGQRVTLRCSPRSGDLSVYWYQQSLDQGLQFLIQYYNGEERAKGNILERFSAQQFPDLHSELNLSSLELGDSALYFCASSVSNYGYTFGSGTRLTVV.

The chain joins TRBV4-1 to TRBJ2-3; TRBD1 is a possible D gene (6 bases). V was pared by 6 bases and J by 3 bases, with 13 bases between. The germline V gene has CDR1 MGHRA and CDR2 YSYEKL. The CDR3 runs to 14 residues. CDR3 in amino acids: CASRSGQRTDTQYF. The CDR3 nucleotides are TGCGCCAGCAGGTCCGGACAGAGAACAGATACGCAGTATTTT.

The genes are TRBV5-1 and TRBJ2-7; 11 bases line up with TRBD1. The CDR3 is made up of 12 amino acids. After removal of 8 bases from V and 6 bases from J, the junction contained 4 bases not matched to a gene. Per germline, CDR1 SGHRS and CDR2 YFSETQ. The CDR3 sequence is CASPDRGLEQYF. The CDR3 DNA reads TGCGCCAGTCCGGACAGGGGGCTCGAGCAGTACTTC. Looking up the rest from reference TRBV5-1 and TRBJ2-7 gives the full variable domain: KAGVTQTPRYLIKTRGQQVTLSCSPISGHRSVSWYQQTPGQGLQFLFEYFSETQRNKGNFPGRFSGRQFSNSRSEMNVSTLELGDSALYLCASPDRGLEQYFGPGTRLTVT.

The genes are TRBV19 and TRBJ1-1; D remains ambiguous. This CDR3 spans 15 amino acids. Trimming took 2 bases from V and 4 from J, leaving 14 bases between them. Germline CDR1 reads LNHDA; CDR2 reads SQIVND (reference sequence). The CDR3 region is CASSIKAIEGTEAFF. CDR3 coding DNA: TGTGCCAGTAGTATAAAAGCCATTGAGGGCACTGAAGCTTTCTTT.

The rearrangement joins TRBV4-1 to TRBJ1-5; D is possibly TRBD1 (5 bases). Germline V lookup: CDR1 MGHRA, CDR2 YSYEKL. This CDR3 spans 14 amino acids. The V end lost 1 base, the J end lost 3 bases, and 7 bases lay between the germline ends. The CDR3 DNA reads as TGCGCCAGCAGCCAAGGGGGGTACAATCAGCCCCAGCATTTT. The encoded protein is CASSQGGYNQPQHF.

In the case of this clone: Other DNA sequences in this sample translate to the same CDR3. The genes are TRBV18 and TRBJ2-3; D gene ambiguous. The V gene lost 3 bases and the J gene lost 1 base, with 5 bases spanning the gap. The CDR3 loop spans 13 amino acids. CDR1 and CDR2 (germline): KGHSH, LQKENI. The DNA for the CDR3 is TGTGCCAGCTCACCTCCCGGCACAGATACGCAGTATTTT. Translating gives CASSPPGTDTQYF.

The chain recombines TRBV6-6 with TRBJ1-2; D is undetermined. V lost 0 bases to trimming and J lost 7 bases, with 15 bases between them. The CDR3 spans 15 residues. The germline gives CDR1 MNHNY, CDR2 SVGAGI (reference sequence). The CDR3 protein is CASSYSDGPLGGYTF. CDR3 nucleotide sequence: TGTGCCAGCAGTTACTCCGACGGGCCCCTAGGTGGCTACACCTTC.

This chain joins TRBV7-9 and TRBJ1-3; D is perhaps TRBD1 (6 bases). V was cut by 5 bases and J by 0 bases, with 14 bases left in between. This CDR3 is 16 amino acids long. Germline assignment: CDR1 SEHNR and CDR2 FQNEAQ (reference sequence). The CDR3 loop is CASSGHRESSGNTIYF. CDR3 coding DNA: TGTGCCAGCAGCGGTCACAGGGAGAGCTCTGGAAACACCATATATTTT.

This sequence joins TRBV10-3 and TRBJ1-6; 8 bases match TRBD1. The CDR3 contains 14 residues. After removal of 4 bases from V and 7 bases from J, the junction contained 3 bases not matched to a gene. CDR1 ENHRY and CDR2 SYGVKD come from the germline V gene. The CDR3 nucleotides read TGTGCCATCAGTGCTGGACAGGGAAATTCACCCCTCCACTTT. This translates into CAISAGQGNSPLHF.

The J gene is TRBJ1-2, the V gene TRBV5-1; 8 positions agree with TRBD1. V shed 6 bases and J 0 bases; nucleotides not matched to a gene: 7. The CDR3 has 15 amino acids. CDR1 and CDR2 (germline): SGHRS, YFSETQ. CDR3 DNA: TGCGCCAGCACCCTTTCACAGGGGGCTAACTATGGCTACACCTTC. Protein sequence: CASTLSQGANYGYTF.

This chain joins TRBV5-5 and TRBJ2-1; D possibly uses TRBD1 or TRBD2 (6 bases each). Germline CDR1 is SGHKS and CDR2 is YYEKEE (reference sequence). The CDR3 runs to 16 residues. V was cut by 2 bases and J by 7 bases, with 19 bases left in between. The CDR3 reads CASSLWGAPQLNEQFF. The CDR3 DNA is TGTGCCAGCAGCTTATGGGGGGCCCCACAACTAAATGAGCAGTTCTTC.

This sequence joins TRBV29-1 and TRBJ1-2; D unclear. Trimming shortened V by 4 bases and J by 3 bases, and 6 bases separated the two germline ends. Per the germline V gene, CDR1 is SQVTM and CDR2 is ANQGSEA. This CDR3 contains 11 residues. CDR3 loop: CSVAGDYGYTF. The CDR3 bases are TGCAGCGTTGCTGGGGACTATGGCTACACCTTC. The whole variable domain, remainder taken from reference TRBV29-1 and TRBJ1-2, is SAVISQKPSRDICQRGTSLTIQCQVDSQVTMMFWYRQQPGQSLTLIATANQGSEATYESGFVIDKFPISRPNLTFSTLTVSNMSPEDSSIYLCSVAGDYGYTFGSGTRLTVV.